These 24 T cell receptor beta chains were all obtained from the same sample, sequenced in a study of T cells in Graves' hyperthyroidism and ophthalmopathy. The source material, RNA transcripts, was used to amplify TCR beta CDR3 regions. In the first-round RT-PCR of the TCR CDR3, the HTBI primer set was used. TCRdb processed the multiplex PCR reads anew with MiXCR; each CDR3 protein has one entry. The repertoire consists of about 530,000 distinct CDR3 sequences, with 17% occurring once and the leading ten covering approximately 16%. Sequenced material: blood. The receptors shown here come from a woman between 18 and 30 years old with Graves' ophthalmopathy.

This clonotype has at least ten counts. The chain recombines TRBV5-1 with TRBJ2-2; D not certain. Germline lookup yields CDR1 SGHRS and CDR2 YFSETQ. V lost 1 base to trimming and J lost 1 base, with 8 bases between them. The CDR3 runs 15 residues. In nucleotides, the CDR3 is TGCGCCAGCAGCTTGATGACGATGAACACCGGGGAGCTGTTTTTT. Amino acids: CASSLMTMNTGELFF.

V usage is TRBV10-3 and J usage is TRBJ1-2; no reliable D call. The CDR3 totals 14 residues. Deletions cut 0 bases from V and 5 bases from J, with 10 bases between. Germline CDR1 is ENHRY and CDR2 is SYGVKD. CDR3 in amino acids: CAISESGERYGYTF. CDR3 DNA sequence: TGTGCCATCAGTGAGTCGGGAGAGAGGTATGGCTACACCTTC.

This clonotype showed up just a few times. The chain uses TRBV3-1 and TRBJ2-5; D not certain. Looked up from germline, CDR1 is LGHDT and CDR2 is YNNKEL (reference sequence). There are 14 residues in the CDR3. Between the trimmed V and J ends, which lost 5 bases and 2 bases, there was a span of 12 bases. The CDR3 DNA reads TGTGCCAGCAGCTTATATAGTCTTCAAGAGACCCAGTACTTC. This encodes CASSLYSLQETQYF.

This clonotype was seen at least ten times. The J gene is TRBJ1-1, the V gene TRBV6-1; D perhaps matches TRBD1 (5 bases). From germline, CDR1 is MNHNS and CDR2 SASEGT. CDR3 size: 11 residues. Trimming shortened V by 8 bases and J by 1 base, and 5 bases separated the two germline ends. The CDR3 sequence: CASGGNTEAFF. In DNA form, the CDR3 reads TGTGCCAGCGGGGGGAACACTGAAGCTTTCTTT.

This clonotype showed up many times. The chain joins TRBV20-1 to TRBJ1-2, with D perhaps TRBD1 (5 bases). CDR3 size: 13 residues. Trimming stripped 1 base from V and 8 bases from J, with 14 bases between. Germline assignment: CDR1 DFQATT and CDR2 SNEGSKA (reference sequence). CDR3 residues: CSARVPGPGGYTF. CDR3 nucleotides: TGCAGTGCTAGAGTGCCGGGACCGGGGGGCTACACCTTC.

This clonotype has just a few counts. The gene calls are TRBV20-1 and TRBJ1-2, with 8 positions matching TRBD1. V trimming: 3 bases; J trimming: 7 bases; junction bases outside the gene matches: 4. Germline CDR1 DFQATT, CDR2 SNEGSKA (reference sequence). CDR3 size: 12 residues. CDR3 in DNA: TGCAGTGCTAGCTGGACAGGGATTGGCTACACCTTC. Translating gives CSASWTGIGYTF.

J is TRBJ2-2 and V is TRBV19; 9 nucleotides align to TRBD2. This CDR3 has 17 residues. Germline CDR1 reads LNHDA; CDR2 reads SQIVND (reference sequence). J gave up 0 bases and V 4 bases, and 6 bases lay outside the gene matches. The CDR3 coding sequence is TGTGCCAGTAGTACGTCATTAGCGGGGGCGAACACCGGGGAGCTGTTTTTT. Protein: CASSTSLAGANTGELFF.

This clonotype was seen ten or more times. The V and J genes are TRBV6-1 and TRBJ1-1, with D tentatively TRBD1 (5 bases). Germline values: CDR1 MNHNS, CDR2 SASEGT. The V end lost 5 bases, the J end lost 3 bases, and 10 bases lay between the germline ends. The length of the CDR3 is 13 residues. The CDR3 DNA follows: TGTGCCAGCAGTAGATCCAGGGACACTGAAGCTTTCTTT. Encoded protein: CASSRSRDTEAFF.

Only a few counts were recorded for this clonotype. This chain uses TRBV7-3 with TRBJ2-6, with no clear D. V lost 5 bases and J lost 2, with 4 bases in between. From germline, CDR1 is SGHTA and CDR2 FQGTGA. The CDR3 loop spans 13 amino acids. CDR3 protein: CASSHTGANVLTF. The CDR3 nucleotides read TGTGCCAGCAGCCATACTGGGGCCAACGTCCTGACTTTC.

This clonotype was seen at least ten times. This chain joins TRBV6-1 and TRBJ1-5; the D gene is possibly TRBD1 (5 bases). Germline CDR1 MNHNS, CDR2 SASEGT. The CDR3 is made up of 20 amino acids. V lost 6 bases to trimming and J lost 0 bases, with 27 bases between them. In DNA form, the CDR3 reads TGTGCCAGCAGGTCCTACCTTGATAGGGGCGCGGAAGGTAGCAATCAGCCCCAGCATTTT. It translates to CASRSYLDRGAEGSNQPQHF.

This clonotype has at least ten counts. This sequence joins TRBV3-1 and TRBJ1-4, with 7 bases fitting TRBD1. V gave up 4 bases and J gave up 7 bases; unmatched junction bases: 12. The CDR3 runs 16 residues. Germline CDR1 and CDR2: LGHDT and YNNKEL (reference sequence). The CDR3 DNA reads as TGTGCCAGCAGCCGGAACGAGGGGGCGGAGACTGAAAAACTGTTTTTT. It is translated as CASSRNEGAETEKLFF.

This clonotype was seen many times. CDR3 in DNA: TGTGCCAGCAGTCTTCCAGGGCAGGGACTAGCGGGGTCTAGCACAGATACGCAGTATTTT. Translated, it gives CASSLPGQGLAGSSTDTQYF. This sequence joins TRBV12-3 or TRBV12-4 and TRBJ2-3, with 13 nucleotides matching TRBD2. CDR3 length: 20 amino acids. The trim removed 5 bases at V and 0 bases at J, leaving 14 bases unmatched.

This clonotype was seen at least ten times. The rearrangement uses TRBV5-1 and TRBJ2-1; D gene uncertain. V was clipped by 5 bases and J by 1 base, with 16 bases between them. This CDR3 comprises 16 residues. Germline CDR1 is SGHRS and CDR2 is YFSETQ. Here the CDR3 DNA reads TGCGCCAGCAGTTTATTACCAGGCCTTTCCTACAATGAGCAGTTCTTC. Translated: CASSLLPGLSYNEQFF.

This clonotype was seen at least ten times. This chain connects TRBV20-1 to TRBJ2-1; D gene ambiguous. Germline CDR1 DFQATT, CDR2 SNEGSKA (reference sequence). The CDR3 totals 14 residues. Trimming took 3 bases from V and 2 from J, leaving 11 bases between them. The CDR3 DNA sequence: TGCAGTGCTAGGAGTACGTTTACCTACAATGAGCAGTTCTTC. As protein: CSARSTFTYNEQFF.

About this clonotype: This sequence may be a read error, since a much larger clone differs from it by one base. The chain is built from TRBV9 and TRBJ2-1; D remains ambiguous. Germline assignment: CDR1 SGDLS and CDR2 YYNGEE. The length of the CDR3 is 15 residues. V gave up 0 bases and J gave up 0 bases, with 7 bases separating them. The CDR3 loop reads CASSVGWSSYNEQFF. The CDR3 DNA follows: TGTGCCAGCAGCGTAGGCTGGAGCTCCTACAATGAGCAGTTCTTC.

This clonotype was counted many times. This rearrangement joins TRBV29-1 to TRBJ1-2; 7 positions agree with TRBD1. This CDR3 has 12 amino acids. V lost 5 bases to trimming and J lost 8 bases; unmatched junction nucleotides: 8. Germline assignment: CDR1 SQVTM and CDR2 ANQGSEA. The CDR3 DNA follows: TGCAGCGTTACTACAGGGGACCGAGGCTACACCTTC. As protein: CSVTTGDRGYTF.

This clonotype was counted at least ten times. J is TRBJ2-3 and V is TRBV7-2; D gene ambiguous. The CDR3 extends over 13 amino acids. V was pared by 1 base and J by 5 bases, with 7 bases between. CDR1 is SGHTA, CDR2 FQGNSA, per germline. The CDR3 nucleotides read TGTGCCAGCAGCTTAGGGGTGGGAGATACGCAGTATTTT. Amino acid sequence: CASSLGVGDTQYF.

This clonotype occurred many times. The chain is built from TRBV11-3 and TRBJ2-2, with 7 bases aligning to TRBD1. Germline V gene sequence: CDR1 SGHNT, CDR2 YENEEA. CDR3 length: 13 residues. Trimming cost V 5 bases and J 5 bases; bases outside gene matches: 2. The DNA of the CDR3 is TGTGCCAGCAGCCCACAGGGGACCGGGGAGCTGTTTTTT. This encodes CASSPQGTGELFF.

This clonotype occurred many times. The rearrangement uses TRBV20-1 and TRBJ2-7; D might be TRBD1 (6 bases). V was cut by 3 bases and J by 0 bases, with 9 bases left in between. Germline-derived CDR1 and CDR2 are DFQATT and SNEGSKA (reference sequence). The CDR3 is 13 amino acids. The CDR3 DNA is TGCAGTGCTAGTACAGGGACCTCCTACGAGCAGTACTTC. Translated: CSASTGTSYEQYF.

This sequence joins TRBV19 and TRBJ1-4; TRBD1 aligns across 8 bases. This CDR3 comprises 14 residues. With 3 bases clipped from V and 8 bases from J, the junction kept 5 bases outside the gene matches. CDR1 is LNHDA and CDR2 is SQIVND in the germline V gene (reference sequence). The CDR3 DNA sequence: TGTGCCAGTAGTATGCAGGGGGCCTTAGAAAAACTGTTTTTT. This translates into CASSMQGALEKLFF.

This clonotype was recorded at least ten times. The chain uses TRBV27 and TRBJ2-7; 7 positions agree with TRBD1. V was pared by 0 bases and J by 3 bases, with 5 bases of the junction left unmatched. The CDR3 is 15 residues long. CDR1 is MNHEY, CDR2 SMNVEV, per germline (reference sequence). The CDR3 here is CASSLSGDSLYEQYF. In nucleotides, the CDR3 is TGTGCCAGCAGTTTATCCGGGGACAGCCTCTACGAGCAGTACTTC.

This clonotype has ten or more counts. V is TRBV20-1 and J is TRBJ1-1; a possible D gene is TRBD1 (6 bases). The ends were cut back, 3 bases at V and 3 bases at J, with 17 bases in the middle. Germline CDR1 and CDR2: DFQATT and SNEGSKA (reference sequence). The length of the CDR3 is 15 residues. The CDR3 here is CSASPSAGTYTEAFF. The DNA for the CDR3 is TGCAGTGCTAGCCCCTCTGCAGGGACATACACTGAAGCTTTCTTT.

The CDR3: CASSLGYQTGELFF. The CDR3 bases are TGCGCCAGCAGCTTGGGTTATCAAACCGGGGAGCTGTTTTTT. The V call is TRBV5-1, the J call TRBJ2-2, with D unclear. The V end lost 0 bases, the J end lost 5 bases, and 8 bases lay between the germline ends. The CDR3 has 14 amino acids. Germline assignment: CDR1 SGHRS and CDR2 YFSETQ.

This chain links TRBV3-1 with TRBJ2-7; D call uncertain. This CDR3 has 15 residues. The V gene's germline CDR1 is LGHDT and CDR2 YNNKEL (reference sequence). Trimming took off 1 base at V and 3 bases at J, with 13 bases between the two ends. CDR3 nucleotides: TGTGCCAGCAGCCAAGGCATAGGCGGAATCTACGAGCAGTACTTC. This encodes CASSQGIGGIYEQYF.